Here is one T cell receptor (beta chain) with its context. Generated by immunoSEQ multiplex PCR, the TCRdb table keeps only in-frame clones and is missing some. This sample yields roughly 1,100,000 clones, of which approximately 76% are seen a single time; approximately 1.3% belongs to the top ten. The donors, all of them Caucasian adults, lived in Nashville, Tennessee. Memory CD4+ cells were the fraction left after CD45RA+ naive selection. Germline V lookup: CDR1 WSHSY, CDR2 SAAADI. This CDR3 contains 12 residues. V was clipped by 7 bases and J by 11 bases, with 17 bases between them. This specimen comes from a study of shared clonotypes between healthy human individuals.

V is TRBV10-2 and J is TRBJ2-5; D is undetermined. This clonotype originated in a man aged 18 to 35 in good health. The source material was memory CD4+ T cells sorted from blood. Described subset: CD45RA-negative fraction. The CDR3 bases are TGCGCCAGCACCACACGTCTTAAGGAGCAGTACTTC. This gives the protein CASTTRLKEQYF.